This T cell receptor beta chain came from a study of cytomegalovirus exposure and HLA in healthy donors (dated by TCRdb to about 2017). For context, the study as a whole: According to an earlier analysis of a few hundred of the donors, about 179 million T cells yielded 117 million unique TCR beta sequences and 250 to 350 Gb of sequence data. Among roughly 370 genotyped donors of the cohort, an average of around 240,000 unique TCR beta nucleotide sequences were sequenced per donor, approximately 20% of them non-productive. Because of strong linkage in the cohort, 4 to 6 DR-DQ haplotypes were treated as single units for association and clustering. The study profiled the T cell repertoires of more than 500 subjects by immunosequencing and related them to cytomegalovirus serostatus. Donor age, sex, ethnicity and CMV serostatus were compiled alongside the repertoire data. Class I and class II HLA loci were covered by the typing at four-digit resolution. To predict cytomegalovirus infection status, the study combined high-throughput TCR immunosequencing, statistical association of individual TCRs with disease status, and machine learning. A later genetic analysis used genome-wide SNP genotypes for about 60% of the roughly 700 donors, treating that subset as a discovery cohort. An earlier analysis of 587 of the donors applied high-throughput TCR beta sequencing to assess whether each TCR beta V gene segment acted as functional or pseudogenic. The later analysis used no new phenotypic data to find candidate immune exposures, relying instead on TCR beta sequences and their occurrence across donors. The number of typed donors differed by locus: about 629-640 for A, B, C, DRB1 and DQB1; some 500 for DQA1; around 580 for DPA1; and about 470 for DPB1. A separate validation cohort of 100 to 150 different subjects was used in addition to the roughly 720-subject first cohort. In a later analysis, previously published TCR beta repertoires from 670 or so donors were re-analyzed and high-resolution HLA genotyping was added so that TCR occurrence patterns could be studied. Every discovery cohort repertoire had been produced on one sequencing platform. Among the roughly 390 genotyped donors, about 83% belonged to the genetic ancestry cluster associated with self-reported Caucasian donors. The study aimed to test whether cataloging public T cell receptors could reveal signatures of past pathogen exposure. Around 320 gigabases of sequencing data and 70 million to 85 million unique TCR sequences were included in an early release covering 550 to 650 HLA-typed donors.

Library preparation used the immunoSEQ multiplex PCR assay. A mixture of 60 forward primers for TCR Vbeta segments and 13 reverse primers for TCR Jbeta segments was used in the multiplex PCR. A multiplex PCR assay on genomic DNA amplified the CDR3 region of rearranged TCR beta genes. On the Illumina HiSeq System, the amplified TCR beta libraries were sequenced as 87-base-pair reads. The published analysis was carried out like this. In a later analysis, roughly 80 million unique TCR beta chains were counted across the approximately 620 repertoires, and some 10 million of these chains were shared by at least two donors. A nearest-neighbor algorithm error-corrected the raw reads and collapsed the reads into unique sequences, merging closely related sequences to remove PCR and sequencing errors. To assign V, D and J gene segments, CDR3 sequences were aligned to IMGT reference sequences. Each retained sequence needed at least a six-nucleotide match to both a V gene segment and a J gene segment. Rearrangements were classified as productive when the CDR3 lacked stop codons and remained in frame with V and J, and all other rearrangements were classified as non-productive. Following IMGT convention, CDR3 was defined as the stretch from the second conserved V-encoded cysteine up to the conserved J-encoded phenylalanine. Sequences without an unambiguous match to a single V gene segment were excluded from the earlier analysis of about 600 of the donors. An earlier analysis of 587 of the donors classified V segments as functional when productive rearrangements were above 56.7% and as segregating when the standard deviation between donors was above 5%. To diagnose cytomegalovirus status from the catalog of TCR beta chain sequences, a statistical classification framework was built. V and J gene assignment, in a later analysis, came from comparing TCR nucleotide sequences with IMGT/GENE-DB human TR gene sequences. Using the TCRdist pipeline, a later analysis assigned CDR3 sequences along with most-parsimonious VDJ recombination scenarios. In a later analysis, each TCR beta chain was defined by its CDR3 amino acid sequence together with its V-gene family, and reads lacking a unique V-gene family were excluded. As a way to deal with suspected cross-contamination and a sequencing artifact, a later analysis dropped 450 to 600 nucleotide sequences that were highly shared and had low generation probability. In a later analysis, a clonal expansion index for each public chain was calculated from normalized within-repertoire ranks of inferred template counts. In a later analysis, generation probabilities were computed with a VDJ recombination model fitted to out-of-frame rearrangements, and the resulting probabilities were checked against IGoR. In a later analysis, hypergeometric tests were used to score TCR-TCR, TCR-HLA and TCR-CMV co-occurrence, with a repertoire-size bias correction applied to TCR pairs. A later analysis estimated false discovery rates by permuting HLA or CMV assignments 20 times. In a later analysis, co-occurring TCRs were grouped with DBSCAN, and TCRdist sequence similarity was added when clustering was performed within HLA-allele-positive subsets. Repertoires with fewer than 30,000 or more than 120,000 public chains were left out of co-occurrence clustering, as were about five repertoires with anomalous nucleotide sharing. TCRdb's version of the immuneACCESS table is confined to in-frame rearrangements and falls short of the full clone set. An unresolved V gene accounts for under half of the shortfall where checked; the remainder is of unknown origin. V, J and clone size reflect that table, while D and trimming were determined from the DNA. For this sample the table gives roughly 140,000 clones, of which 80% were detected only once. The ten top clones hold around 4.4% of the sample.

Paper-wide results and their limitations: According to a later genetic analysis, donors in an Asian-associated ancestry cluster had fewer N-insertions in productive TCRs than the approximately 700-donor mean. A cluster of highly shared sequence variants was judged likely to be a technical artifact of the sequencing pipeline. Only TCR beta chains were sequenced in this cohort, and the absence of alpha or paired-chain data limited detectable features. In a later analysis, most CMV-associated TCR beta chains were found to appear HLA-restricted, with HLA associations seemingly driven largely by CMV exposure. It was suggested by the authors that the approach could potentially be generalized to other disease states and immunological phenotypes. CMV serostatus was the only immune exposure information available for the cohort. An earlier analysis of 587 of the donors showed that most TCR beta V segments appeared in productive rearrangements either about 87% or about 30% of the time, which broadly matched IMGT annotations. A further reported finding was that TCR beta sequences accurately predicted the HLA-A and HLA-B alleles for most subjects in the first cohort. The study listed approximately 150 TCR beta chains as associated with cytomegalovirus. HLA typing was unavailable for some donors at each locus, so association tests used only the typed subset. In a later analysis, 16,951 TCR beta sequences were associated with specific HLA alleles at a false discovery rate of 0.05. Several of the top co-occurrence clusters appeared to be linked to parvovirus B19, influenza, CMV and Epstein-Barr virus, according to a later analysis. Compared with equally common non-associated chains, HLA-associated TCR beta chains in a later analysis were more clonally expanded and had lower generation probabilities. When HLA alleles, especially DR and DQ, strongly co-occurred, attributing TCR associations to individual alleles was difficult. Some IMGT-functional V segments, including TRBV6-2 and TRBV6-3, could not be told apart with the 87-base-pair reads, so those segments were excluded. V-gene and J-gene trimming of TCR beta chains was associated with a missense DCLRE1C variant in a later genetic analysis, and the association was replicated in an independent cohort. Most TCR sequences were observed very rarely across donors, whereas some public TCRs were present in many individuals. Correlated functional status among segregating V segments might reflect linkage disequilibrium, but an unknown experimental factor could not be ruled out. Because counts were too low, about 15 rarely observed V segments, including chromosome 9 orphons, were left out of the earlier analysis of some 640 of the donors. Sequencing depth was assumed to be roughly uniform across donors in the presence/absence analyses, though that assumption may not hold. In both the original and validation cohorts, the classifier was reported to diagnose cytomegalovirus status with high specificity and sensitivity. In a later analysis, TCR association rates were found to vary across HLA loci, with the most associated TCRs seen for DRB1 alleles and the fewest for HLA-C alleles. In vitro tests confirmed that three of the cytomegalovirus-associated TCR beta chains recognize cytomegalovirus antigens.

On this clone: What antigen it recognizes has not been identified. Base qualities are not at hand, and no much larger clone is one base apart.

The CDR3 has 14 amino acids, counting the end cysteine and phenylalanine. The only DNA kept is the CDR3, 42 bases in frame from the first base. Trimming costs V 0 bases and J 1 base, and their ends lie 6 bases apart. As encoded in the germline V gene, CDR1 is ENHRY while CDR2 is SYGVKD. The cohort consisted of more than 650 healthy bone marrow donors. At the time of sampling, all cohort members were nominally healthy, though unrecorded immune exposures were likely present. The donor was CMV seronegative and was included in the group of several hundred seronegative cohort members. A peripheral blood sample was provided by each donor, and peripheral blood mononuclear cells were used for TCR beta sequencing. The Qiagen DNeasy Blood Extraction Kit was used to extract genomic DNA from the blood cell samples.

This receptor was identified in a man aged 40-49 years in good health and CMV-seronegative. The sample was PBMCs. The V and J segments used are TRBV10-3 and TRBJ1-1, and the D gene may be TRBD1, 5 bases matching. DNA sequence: TGTGCCATCAGTGAGTCGGGGGGGAACACTGAAGCTTTCTTT. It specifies CAISESGGNTEAFF.